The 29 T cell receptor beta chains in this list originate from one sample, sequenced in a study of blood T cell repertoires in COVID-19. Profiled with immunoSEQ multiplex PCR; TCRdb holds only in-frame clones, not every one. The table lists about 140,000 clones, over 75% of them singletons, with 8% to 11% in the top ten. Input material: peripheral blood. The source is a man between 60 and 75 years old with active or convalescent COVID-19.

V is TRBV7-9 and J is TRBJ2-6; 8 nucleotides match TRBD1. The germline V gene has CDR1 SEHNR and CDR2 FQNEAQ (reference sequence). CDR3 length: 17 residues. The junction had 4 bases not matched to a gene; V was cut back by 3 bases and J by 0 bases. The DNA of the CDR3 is TGTGCCAGCAGCTTTTGGACAGGGAGCTCTGGGGCCAACGTCCTGACTTTC. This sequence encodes CASSFWTGSSGANVLTF.

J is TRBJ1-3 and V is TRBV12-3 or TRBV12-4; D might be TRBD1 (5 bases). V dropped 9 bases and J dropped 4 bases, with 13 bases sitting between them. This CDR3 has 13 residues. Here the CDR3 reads CASSGGTGNTIYF. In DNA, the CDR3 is TGTGCCAGTAGCGGGGGTACAGGAAACACCATATATTTT.

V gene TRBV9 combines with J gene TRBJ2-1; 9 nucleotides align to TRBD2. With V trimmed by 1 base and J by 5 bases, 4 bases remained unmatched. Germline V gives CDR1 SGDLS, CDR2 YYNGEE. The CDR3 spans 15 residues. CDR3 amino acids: CASSVFPSGNNEQFF. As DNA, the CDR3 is TGTGCCAGCAGCGTATTTCCTAGCGGGAACAATGAGCAGTTCTTC.

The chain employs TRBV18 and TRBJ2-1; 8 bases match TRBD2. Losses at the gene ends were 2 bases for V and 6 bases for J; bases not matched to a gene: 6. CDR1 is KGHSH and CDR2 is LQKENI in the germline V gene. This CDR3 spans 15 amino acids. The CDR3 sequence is CASSPAGGITNEQFF. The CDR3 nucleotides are TGTGCCAGCTCACCAGCGGGGGGCATCACCAATGAGCAGTTCTTC.

CDR3 DNA: TGTGCCAGTAGTATCCGGGGAACCAATCAGCCCCAGCATTTT. This translates into CASSIRGTNQPQHF. The chain joins TRBV19 to TRBJ1-5, with D uncertain. Trimming removed 3 bases from V and 3 bases from J, with 9 bases in between. Germline CDR1 and CDR2: LNHDA and SQIVND (reference sequence). The CDR3 contains 14 residues.

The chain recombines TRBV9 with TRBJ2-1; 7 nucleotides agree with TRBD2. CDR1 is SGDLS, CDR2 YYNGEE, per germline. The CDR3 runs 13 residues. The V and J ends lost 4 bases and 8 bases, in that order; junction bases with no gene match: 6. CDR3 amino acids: CASSSRLAHEQFF. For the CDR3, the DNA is TGTGCCAGCAGCTCCAGACTAGCCCATGAGCAGTTCTTC.

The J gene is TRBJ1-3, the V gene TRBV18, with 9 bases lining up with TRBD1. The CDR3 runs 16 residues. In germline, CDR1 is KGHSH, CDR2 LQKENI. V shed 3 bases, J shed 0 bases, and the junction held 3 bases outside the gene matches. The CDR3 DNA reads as TGTGCCAGCTCACCCGGGACAGGGAACTCTGGAAACACCATATATTTT. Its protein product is CASSPGTGNSGNTIYF. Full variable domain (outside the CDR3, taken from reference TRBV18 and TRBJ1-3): NAGVMQNPRHLVRRRGQEARLRCSPMKGHSHVYWYRQLPEEGLKFMVYLQKENIIDESGMPKERFSAEFPKEGPSILRIQQVVRGDSAAYFCASSPGTGNSGNTIYFGEGSWLTVV.

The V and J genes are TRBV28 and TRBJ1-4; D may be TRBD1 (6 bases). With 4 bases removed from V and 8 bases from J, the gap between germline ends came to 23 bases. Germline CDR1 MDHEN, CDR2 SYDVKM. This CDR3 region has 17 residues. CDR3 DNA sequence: TGTGCCAGCAGTTCACTACAGACCGGGACACGGGCAGAAAAACTGTTTTTT. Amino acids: CASSSLQTGTRAEKLFF.

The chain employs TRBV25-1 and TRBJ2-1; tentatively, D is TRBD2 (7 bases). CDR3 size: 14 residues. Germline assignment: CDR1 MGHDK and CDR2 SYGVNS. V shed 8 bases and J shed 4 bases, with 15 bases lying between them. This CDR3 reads CASARGGMYNEQFF. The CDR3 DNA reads TGTGCCAGCGCTAGGGGGGGCATGTACAATGAGCAGTTCTTC.

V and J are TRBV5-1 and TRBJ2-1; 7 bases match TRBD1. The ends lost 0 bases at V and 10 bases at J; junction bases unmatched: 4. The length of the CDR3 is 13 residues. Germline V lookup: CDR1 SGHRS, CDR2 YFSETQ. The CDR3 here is CASSLAEGQEQFF. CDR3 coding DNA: TGCGCCAGCAGCTTGGCAGAGGGACAGGAGCAGTTCTTC.

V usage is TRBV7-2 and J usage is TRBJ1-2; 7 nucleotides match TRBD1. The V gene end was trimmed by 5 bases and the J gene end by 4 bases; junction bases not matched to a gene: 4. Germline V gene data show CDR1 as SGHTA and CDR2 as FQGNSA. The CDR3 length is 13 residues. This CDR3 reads CASSRQGGYGYTF. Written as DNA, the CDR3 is TGTGCCAGCAGCCGACAGGGCGGCTATGGCTACACCTTC.

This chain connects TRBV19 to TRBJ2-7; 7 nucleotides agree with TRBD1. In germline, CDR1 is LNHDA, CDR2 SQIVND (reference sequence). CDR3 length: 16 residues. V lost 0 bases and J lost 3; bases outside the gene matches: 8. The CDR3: CASSIEGIQGSYEQYF. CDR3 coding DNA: TGTGCCAGTAGTATAGAAGGAATACAGGGGAGCTACGAGCAGTACTTC. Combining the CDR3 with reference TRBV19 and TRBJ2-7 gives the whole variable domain DGGITQSPKYLFRKEGQNVTLSCEQNLNHDAMYWYRQDPGQGLRLIYYSQIVNDFQKGDIAEGYSVSREKKESFPLTVTSAQKNPTAFYLCASSIEGIQGSYEQYFGPGTRLTVT.

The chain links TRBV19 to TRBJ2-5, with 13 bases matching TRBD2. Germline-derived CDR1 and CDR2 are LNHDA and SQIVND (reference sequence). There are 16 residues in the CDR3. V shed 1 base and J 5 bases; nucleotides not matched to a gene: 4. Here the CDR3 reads CASSIGGLAGLETQYF. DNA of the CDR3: TGTGCCAGTAGTATAGGGGGACTAGCGGGATTGGAGACCCAGTACTTC.

The CDR3 spells CASSLVSGGQYEQYF. CDR3 in DNA: TGCGCCAGCAGCTTGGTTAGCGGGGGACAATACGAGCAGTACTTC. The chain links TRBV5-1 to TRBJ2-7, with 9 positions matching TRBD2. The junction had 5 bases not matched to a gene; V was cut back by 0 bases and J by 4 bases. The germline V gene encodes CDR1 SGHRS and CDR2 YFSETQ. The CDR3 loop spans 15 amino acids.

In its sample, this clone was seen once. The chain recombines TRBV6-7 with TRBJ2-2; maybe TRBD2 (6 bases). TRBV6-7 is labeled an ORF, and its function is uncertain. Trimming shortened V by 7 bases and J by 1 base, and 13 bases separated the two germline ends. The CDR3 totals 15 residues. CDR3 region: CASKGRLVNTGELFF. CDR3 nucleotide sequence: TGTGCCAGCAAGGGGAGACTAGTGAACACCGGGGAGCTGTTTTTT.

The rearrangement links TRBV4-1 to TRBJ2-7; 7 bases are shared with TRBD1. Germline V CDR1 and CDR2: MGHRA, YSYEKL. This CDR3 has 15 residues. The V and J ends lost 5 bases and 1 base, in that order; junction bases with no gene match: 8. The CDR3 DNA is TGCGCCAGCAGCAGAGACAGGGCCCCTTCCTACGAGCAGTACTTC. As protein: CASSRDRAPSYEQYF.

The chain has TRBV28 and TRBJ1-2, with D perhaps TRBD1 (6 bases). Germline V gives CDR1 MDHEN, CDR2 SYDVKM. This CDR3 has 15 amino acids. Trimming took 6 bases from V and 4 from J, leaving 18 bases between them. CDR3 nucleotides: TGTGCCAGCAGAGGGGGGAGGGCGAGGCTCTATGGCTACACCTTC. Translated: CASRGGRARLYGYTF.

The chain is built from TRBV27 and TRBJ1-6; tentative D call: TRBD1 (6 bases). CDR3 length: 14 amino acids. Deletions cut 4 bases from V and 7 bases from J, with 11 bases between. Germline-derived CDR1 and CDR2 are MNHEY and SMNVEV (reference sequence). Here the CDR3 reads CASSSRQENSPLHF. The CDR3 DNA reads TGTGCCAGCAGTTCAAGACAGGAGAATTCACCCCTCCACTTT.

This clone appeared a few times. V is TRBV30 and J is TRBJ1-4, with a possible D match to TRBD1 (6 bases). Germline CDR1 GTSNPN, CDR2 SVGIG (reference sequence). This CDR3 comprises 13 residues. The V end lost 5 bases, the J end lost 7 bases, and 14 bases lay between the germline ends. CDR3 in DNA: TGTGCCTGGTCAGGGGATGTCGGTGAAAAACTGTTTTTT. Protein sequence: CAWSGDVGEKLFF.

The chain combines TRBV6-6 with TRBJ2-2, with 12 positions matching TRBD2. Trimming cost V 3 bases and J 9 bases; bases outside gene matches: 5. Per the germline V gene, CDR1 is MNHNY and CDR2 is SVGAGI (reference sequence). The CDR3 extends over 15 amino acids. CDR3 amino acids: CASSYTSGRSRELFF. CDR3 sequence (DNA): TGTGCCAGCAGTTATACTAGCGGGAGGTCTAGGGAGCTGTTTTTT.

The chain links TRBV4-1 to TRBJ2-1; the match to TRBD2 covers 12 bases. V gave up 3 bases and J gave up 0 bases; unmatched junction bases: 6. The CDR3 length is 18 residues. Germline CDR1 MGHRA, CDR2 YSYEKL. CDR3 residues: CASSQGTSGYSSYNEQFF. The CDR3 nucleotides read TGCGCCAGCAGCCAGGGGACTAGCGGGTACAGCTCCTACAATGAGCAGTTCTTC.

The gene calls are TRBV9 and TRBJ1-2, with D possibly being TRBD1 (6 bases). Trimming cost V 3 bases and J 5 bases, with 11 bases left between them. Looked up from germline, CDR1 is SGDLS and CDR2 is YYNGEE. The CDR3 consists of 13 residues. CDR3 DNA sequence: TGTGCCAGCAGCGAGGACAGCCGTTATGGCTACACCTTC. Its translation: CASSEDSRYGYTF. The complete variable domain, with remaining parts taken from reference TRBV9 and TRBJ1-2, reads DSGVTQTPKHLITATGQRVTLRCSPRSGDLSVYWYQQSLDQGLQFLIQYYNGEERAKGNILERFSAQQFPDLHSELNLSSLELGDSALYFCASSEDSRYGYTFGSGTRLTVV.

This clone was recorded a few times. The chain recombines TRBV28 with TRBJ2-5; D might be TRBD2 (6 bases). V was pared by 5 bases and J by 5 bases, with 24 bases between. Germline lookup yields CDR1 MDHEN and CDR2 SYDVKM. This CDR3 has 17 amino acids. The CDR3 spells CASSTTRAHTKRETQYF. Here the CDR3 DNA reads TGTGCCAGCAGTACGACTAGGGCCCACACGAAACGGGAGACCCAGTACTTC.

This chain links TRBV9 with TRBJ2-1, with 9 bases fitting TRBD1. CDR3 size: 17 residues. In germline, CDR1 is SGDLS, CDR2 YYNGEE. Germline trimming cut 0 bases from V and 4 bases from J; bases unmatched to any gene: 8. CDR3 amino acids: CASSVDLPDRGYNEQFF. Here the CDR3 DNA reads TGTGCCAGCAGCGTAGATCTCCCGGACAGGGGTTACAATGAGCAGTTCTTC.

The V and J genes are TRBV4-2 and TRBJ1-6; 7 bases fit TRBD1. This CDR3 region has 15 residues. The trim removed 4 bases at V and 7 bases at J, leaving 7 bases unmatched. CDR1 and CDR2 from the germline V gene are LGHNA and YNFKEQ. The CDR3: CASSPSDRDNSPLHF. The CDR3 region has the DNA TGTGCCAGCAGCCCCAGTGACAGGGACAATTCACCCCTCCACTTT.

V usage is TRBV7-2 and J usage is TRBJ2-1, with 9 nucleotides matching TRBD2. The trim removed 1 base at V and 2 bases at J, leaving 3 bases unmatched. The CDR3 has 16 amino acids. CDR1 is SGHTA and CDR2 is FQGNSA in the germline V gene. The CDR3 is CASSLVSGRTYNEQFF. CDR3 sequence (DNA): TGTGCCAGCAGCTTAGTTAGCGGGAGAACCTACAATGAGCAGTTCTTC. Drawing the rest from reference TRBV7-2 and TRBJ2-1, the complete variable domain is GAGVSQSPSNKVTEKGKDVELRCDPISGHTALYWYRQSLGQGLEFLIYFQGNSAPDKSGLPSDRFSAERTGGSVSTLTIQRTQQEDSAVYLCASSLVSGRTYNEQFFGPGTRLTVL.

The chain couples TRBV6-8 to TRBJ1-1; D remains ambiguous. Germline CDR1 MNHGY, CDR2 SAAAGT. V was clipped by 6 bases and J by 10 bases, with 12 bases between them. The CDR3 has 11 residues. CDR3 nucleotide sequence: TGTGCCAGCAGGAGGATGGGGAGAGCTTTCTTT. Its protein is CASRRMGRAFF.

In nucleotides, the CDR3 is TGTGCCAGCAGCAGGGGCAATCAGCCCCAGCATTTT. It codes for CASSRGNQPQHF. This chain links TRBV25-1 with TRBJ1-5, with D possibly matching TRBD1 (5 bases). The germline V and J ends were trimmed by 6 bases and 2 bases, with 5 bases remaining between them. Germline assignment: CDR1 MGHDK and CDR2 SYGVNS. There are 12 residues in the CDR3.

CDR3 DNA: TGTGCCAGCAGCTGGGGGACAGAGGCCAACGTCCTGACTTTC. It codes for CASSWGTEANVLTF. J is TRBJ2-6 and V is TRBV5-6; 7 positions agree with TRBD1. The CDR3 has 14 residues. Looked up from germline, CDR1 is SGHDT and CDR2 is YYEEEE. Trimming at V came to 3 bases and at J to 6 bases, leaving 3 bases not matched to a gene.